This TCR beta chain was recorded in a study of metastatic and nonmetastatic thyroid tumors. There are 11 residues in the CDR3. Between the trimmed V and J ends, which lost 4 bases and 4 bases, there was a span of 5 bases. CDR1 is SGDLS and CDR2 is YYNGEE in the germline V gene. Thyroid surgery took place with no prior treatment in any patient. From the PCR reads, TCRdb re-called clones with MiXCR. The sample holds 15,000 or so clones, roughly 25% seen once. This clone was counted ten times or more. What it binds is not known. The study's findings and limits: Significantly higher TCR beta diversity was reportedly seen in malignant thyroid tumors than benign nodules, in blood and tumor.

The receptor's source is a female donor with papillary thyroid cancer or a benign thyroid nodule (not recorded which). Some clones in this sample may be carry-over from other donors' samples. The sample taken for sequencing was tumor tissue. The genes are TRBV9 and TRBJ2-5; D possibly corresponds to TRBD2 (5 bases). DNA of the CDR3: TGTGCCAGCAGCCGGGGAGAGACCCAGTACTTC. Translating it yields CASSRGETQYF.